This TCR beta chain was identified during a study of cytomegalovirus exposure and HLA in healthy donors. The study, taken as a whole, reports: Accurate prediction of HLA-A and HLA-B alleles (for most subjects) was reportedly achieved from TCR beta sequences. TCR beta sequences numbering 16,951 were associated with HLA alleles at 0.05 false discovery rate in a later analysis. The study designated 150 or so TCR beta chains cytomegalovirus-associated.

Germline loops: CDR1 MNHEY, CDR2 SVGAGI. Trimming removed 6 bases at V and 6 bases at J, with 7 bases between. This CDR3 is built from 11 residues. Researchers ran the PCR with 60 Vbeta and 13 Jbeta primers. Data came from immunoSEQ multiplex PCR; TCRdb stores just in-frame clones and leaves some out. The data show about 82,000 clones, with 60% to 80% seen just once and around 6.5% held by the top ten. Points on this clone: What it binds is not known.

The rearrangement links TRBV6-5 to TRBJ2-3; D remains unclear. This TCR was recovered from a woman in her fifties or sixties in good health and CMV-seropositive. Sample: PBMCs. CDR3 in DNA: TGTGCCAGCAGCATCCGGGATACGCAGTATTTT. It encodes CASSIRDTQYF.